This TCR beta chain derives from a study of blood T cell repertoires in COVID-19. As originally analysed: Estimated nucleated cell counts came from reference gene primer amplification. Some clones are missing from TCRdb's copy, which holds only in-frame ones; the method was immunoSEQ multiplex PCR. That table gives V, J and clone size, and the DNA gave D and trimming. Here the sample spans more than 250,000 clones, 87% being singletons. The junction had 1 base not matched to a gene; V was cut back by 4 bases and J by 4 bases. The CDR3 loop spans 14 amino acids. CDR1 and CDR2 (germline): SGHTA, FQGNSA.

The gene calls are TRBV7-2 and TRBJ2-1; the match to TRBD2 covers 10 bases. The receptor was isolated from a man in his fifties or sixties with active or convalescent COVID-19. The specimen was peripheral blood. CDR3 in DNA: TGTGCCAGCAGCTCTAGCGGGGGTTACAATGAGCAGTTCTTC. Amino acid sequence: CASSSSGGYNEQFF.